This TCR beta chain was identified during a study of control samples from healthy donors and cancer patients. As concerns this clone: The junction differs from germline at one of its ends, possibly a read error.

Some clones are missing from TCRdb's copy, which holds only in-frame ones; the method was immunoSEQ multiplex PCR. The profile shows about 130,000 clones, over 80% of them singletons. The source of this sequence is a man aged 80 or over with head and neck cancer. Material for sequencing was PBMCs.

The CDR3 loop reads CASSLGAGSSTDTQYF. The CDR3 nucleotides read TGTGCCAGCAGTTTAGGGGCGGGCTCTAGCACAGATACGCAGTATTTT. The genes are TRBV13 and TRBJ2-3; D possibly matches TRBD1 or TRBD2 (5 bases each). The CDR3 has 16 amino acids. Germline assignment: CDR1 PRHDT and CDR2 FYEKMQ (reference sequence).